These 14 T cell receptor beta chains came from one sample sequenced in a study of blood T cell repertoires in COVID-19. Sequencing used immunoSEQ multiplex PCR; TCRdb keeps in-frame clones, though not all of them. Altogether 20,000 or so clones are present, approximately 80% being singletons, with the ten largest covering about 6%. Sequencing was performed on peripheral blood. The receptors stem from a human donor in a cohort sampled during active COVID-19.

This CDR3 reads CASSSQGLSYNEQFF. The CDR3 nucleotides read TGTGCCAGCAGTTCCCAGGGGCTATCCTACAATGAGCAGTTCTTC. The chain has TRBV28 and TRBJ2-1; possibly TRBD1 for D (6 bases). Trimming cost V 4 bases and J 1 base, with 11 bases left between them. The CDR3 sequence is 15 residues long. The germline CDR1 and CDR2 sequences are MDHEN and SYDVKM. The full variable domain, in which reference TRBV28 and TRBJ2-1 provide the parts outside the CDR3, is DVKVTQSSRYLVKRTGEKVFLECVQDMDHENMFWYRQDPGLGLRLIYFSYDVKMKEKGDIPEGYSVSREKKERFSLILESASTNQTSMYLCASSSQGLSYNEQFFGPGTRLTVL.

CDR3 sequence: CASSSLQAKGEFF. DNA of the CDR3: TGTGCCAGCAGCTCCTTACAGGCGAAGGGGGAGTTCTTC. The chain joins TRBV5-6 to TRBJ2-1; D possibly corresponds to TRBD1 (6 bases). The V and J ends lost 3 bases and 14 bases respectively, with 18 bases between them. This CDR3 is 13 amino acids long. Per germline, CDR1 SGHDT and CDR2 YYEEEE.

The rearrangement uses TRBV6-4 and TRBJ2-3, with unresolved D. Germline-derived CDR1 and CDR2 are MRHNA and SNTAGT. Trimming removed 3 bases at V and 2 bases at J, with 6 bases between. This CDR3 is 13 amino acids long. As DNA, the CDR3 is TGTGCCAGCAGTGAGGCGGACACAGATACGCAGTATTTT. Amino acid sequence: CASSEADTDTQYF.

The chain recombines TRBV6-5 with TRBJ1-1; TRBD1 aligns across 9 bases. The germline gives CDR1 MNHEY, CDR2 SVGAGI. The junction had 8 bases not matched to a gene; V was cut back by 7 bases and J by 5 bases. CDR3 size: 14 residues. Written as DNA, the CDR3 is TGTGCCAGCACCCCCCGGACAGGGGTAACTGAAGCTTTCTTT. Its protein is CASTPRTGVTEAFF.

The chain combines TRBV4-1 with TRBJ1-1; D call uncertain. V was pared by 0 bases and J by 5 bases, with 7 bases between. Germline CDR1 and CDR2: MGHRA and YSYEKL. There are 13 residues in the CDR3. The CDR3 sequence is CASSQEAATEAFF. In DNA, the CDR3 is TGCGCCAGCAGCCAAGAAGCAGCGACTGAAGCTTTCTTT.

Concerning this clone: One end of the junction is discordant with germline, which a read error may explain. V and J are TRBV6-2 or TRBV6-3 and TRBJ1-5, with 9 nucleotides matching TRBD1. The CDR3 has 14 amino acids. The germline CDR1 and CDR2 sequences are MNHEY and SVGEGT. The CDR3 protein is CASSYSRSATGGFF. The CDR3 DNA is TGTGCCAGCAGTTACTCCAGGAGTGCGACAGGGGGATTTTTT.

The chain links TRBV6-2 or TRBV6-3 to TRBJ2-4; 7 nucleotides match TRBD1. CDR1 MNHEY and CDR2 SVGEGT come from the germline V gene. The V segment lost 0 bases and the J segment 12 bases; nucleotides outside the gene matches: 5. The CDR3 spans 13 residues. CDR3 coding DNA: TGTGCCAGCAGTTACTCAGGGGGCGGAGGTCAGTACTTC. Amino acids: CASSYSGGGGQYF.

V usage is TRBV5-6 and J usage is TRBJ1-1; the D is unclear. The CDR3 extends over 14 amino acids. Germline CDR1 reads SGHDT; CDR2 reads YYEEEE. Trimming took 1 base from V and 5 from J, leaving 12 bases between them. The chain's CDR3 is CASSLPFGRTEAFF. CDR3 coding DNA: TGTGCCAGCAGCTTGCCTTTTGGGCGTACTGAAGCTTTCTTT.

This sequence joins TRBV28 and TRBJ2-1; weak D call: TRBD1 (5 bases). The CDR3 length is 15 residues. Germline V gene data show CDR1 as MDHEN and CDR2 as SYDVKM. V was shortened by 6 bases and J by 2 bases, with 14 bases between the two germline ends. This CDR3 is CASSLGDRTYNEQFF. CDR3 bases: TGTGCCAGCAGCCTAGGAGACAGAACCTACAATGAGCAGTTCTTC.

This clone is categorized as large (0.1 to 1%). Mismatch with germline at one junction end may stem from a read error. The rearrangement joins TRBV14 to TRBJ1-4, with D uncertain. In germline, CDR1 is SGHDN, CDR2 FVKESK. This CDR3 region has 15 residues. CDR3 sequence (DNA): TGTGCCAGCAGCCAAGGGAGTCGGTCAGCTGAAACACTGTTTTTT. Amino acid sequence: CASSQGSRSAETLFF. The whole variable domain, filled in from reference TRBV14 and TRBJ1-4, reads EAGVTQFPSHSVIEKGQTVTLRCDPISGHDNLYWYRRVMGKEIKFLLHFVKESKQDESGMPNNRFLAERTGGTYSTLKVQPAELEDSGVYFCASSQGSRSAETLFFGSGTQLSVL.

The chain uses TRBV6-4 and TRBJ2-1; D is unresolved. The length of the CDR3 is 16 residues. The germline CDR1 and CDR2 sequences are MRHNA and SNTAGT. Between the trimmed V and J ends, which lost 2 bases and 0 bases, there was a span of 11 bases. The CDR3 loop reads CASSDSGGSSYNEQFF. Here the CDR3 DNA reads TGTGCCAGCAGTGACAGTGGCGGTAGCTCCTACAATGAGCAGTTCTTC.

V gene TRBV7-3 combines with J gene TRBJ1-2; D possibly corresponds to TRBD1 (6 bases). This CDR3 has 16 residues. CDR1 SGHTA and CDR2 FQGTGA come from the germline V gene. V lost 5 bases, J lost 2 bases, and 18 bases lay in between. CDR3 residues: CASSPSAQGMNYGYTF. For the CDR3, the DNA is TGTGCCAGCAGCCCCTCGGCGCAGGGGATGAACTATGGCTACACCTTC.

The chain employs TRBV19 and TRBJ1-2; TRBD1 might be the D (6 bases). V was cut by 0 bases and J by 2 bases, with 7 bases left in between. The CDR3 is 14 amino acids. Per the germline V gene, CDR1 is LNHDA and CDR2 is SQIVND (reference sequence). The CDR3 sequence: CASSIEDRNYGYTF. CDR3 sequence (DNA): TGTGCCAGTAGTATAGAAGACAGGAACTATGGCTACACCTTC.

V and J are TRBV19 and TRBJ1-2; maybe TRBD1 (5 bases). V was cut by 4 bases and J by 6 bases, with 15 bases left in between. CDR1 and CDR2 (germline): LNHDA, SQIVND (reference sequence). There are 14 residues in the CDR3. The CDR3 loop is CASSKWRDLDGYTF. CDR3 DNA sequence: TGTGCCAGTAGTAAGTGGCGGGACCTCGATGGCTACACCTTC. The full variable domain, in which reference TRBV19 and TRBJ1-2 provide the parts outside the CDR3, is DGGITQSPKYLFRKEGQNVTLSCEQNLNHDAMYWYRQDPGQGLRLIYYSQIVNDFQKGDIAEGYSVSREKKESFPLTVTSAQKNPTAFYLCASSKWRDLDGYTFGSGTRLTVV.